This TCR beta chain was found in a study of radiotherapy plus CTLA-4 blockade in lung cancer. Study context: Among all patients, more than 15% showed objective responses, while about 34% had disease control. The study, taken as a whole, reports: The best prediction of response reportedly came from early blood T cell clone dynamics, with interferon-beta. TCR clones of tumor origin grew in blood after radiotherapy plus ipilimumab.

Here immunoSEQ multiplex PCR was the method, and the copy in TCRdb shows in-frame clones only, minus some. The sample shows some 49,000 clones, approximately 81% of them seen only once. The length of the CDR3 is 15 residues. CDR1 and CDR2 from the germline V gene are SGHTA and FQGTGA. V was clipped by 4 bases and J by 3 bases; unmatched bases: 6. Points on this clone: What it recognizes is unknown.

Focal radiation plus CTLA-4 blockade with ipilimumab was given to patients with chemo-refractory metastatic non-small-cell lung cancer. This clonotype was sampled from a human donor with non-small cell lung cancer whose response to radiotherapy plus ipilimumab could not be evaluated. V and J are TRBV7-3 and TRBJ2-5; 9 nucleotides align to TRBD1. This sample comprised peripheral blood, obtained from a patient treated with radiotherapy plus ipilimumab. The CDR3 nucleotides read TGTGCCAGCAGCTCGAGAAGGACAGGGGAAGAGACCCAGTACTTC. Translated: CASSSRRTGEETQYF.